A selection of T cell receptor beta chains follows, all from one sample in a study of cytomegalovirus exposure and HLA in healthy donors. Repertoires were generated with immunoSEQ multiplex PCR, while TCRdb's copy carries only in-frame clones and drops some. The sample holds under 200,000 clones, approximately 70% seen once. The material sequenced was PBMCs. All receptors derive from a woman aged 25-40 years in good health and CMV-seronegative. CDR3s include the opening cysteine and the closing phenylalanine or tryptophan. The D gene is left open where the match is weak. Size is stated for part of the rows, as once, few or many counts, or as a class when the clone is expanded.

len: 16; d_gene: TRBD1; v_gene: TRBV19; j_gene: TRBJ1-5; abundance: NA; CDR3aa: CASSKTGGRTPQPQHF; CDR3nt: TGTGCCAGTAGTAAGACAGGGGGCCGAACTCCCCAACCCCAGCATTTT
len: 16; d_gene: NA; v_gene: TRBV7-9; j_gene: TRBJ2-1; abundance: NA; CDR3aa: CASSSVKQVSYNEQFF; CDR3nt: TGTGCCAGCAGCTCAGTCAAACAGGTTTCCTACAATGAGCAGTTCTTC
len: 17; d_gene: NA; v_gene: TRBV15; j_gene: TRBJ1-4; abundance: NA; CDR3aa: CATSRLSRPAFNEKLFF; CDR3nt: TGTGCCACCAGCAGACTTAGTCGCCCTGCCTTTAATGAAAAACTGTTTTTT
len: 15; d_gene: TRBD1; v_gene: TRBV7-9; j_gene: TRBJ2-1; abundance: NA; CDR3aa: CASSAGQGARDEQFF; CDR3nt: TGTGCCAGCAGCGCCGGACAGGGGGCTAGGGATGAGCAGTTCTTC
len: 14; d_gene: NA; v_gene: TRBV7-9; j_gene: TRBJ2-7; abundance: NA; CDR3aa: CASSPKDRSYEQYF; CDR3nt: TGTGCCAGCAGCCCAAAGGACAGATCCTACGAGCAGTACTTC
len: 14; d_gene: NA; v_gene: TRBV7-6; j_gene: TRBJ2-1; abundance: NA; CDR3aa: CASSLESLGLEQFF; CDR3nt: TGTGCCAGCAGCTTAGAGTCACTGGGGCTGGAGCAGTTCTTC
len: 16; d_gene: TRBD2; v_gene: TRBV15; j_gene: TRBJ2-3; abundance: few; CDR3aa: CATSDGLEVNTDTQYF; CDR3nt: TGTGCCACCAGCGACGGACTAGAGGTAAACACAGATACGCAGTATTTT
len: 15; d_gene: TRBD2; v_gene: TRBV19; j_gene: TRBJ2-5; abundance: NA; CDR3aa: CASSILAGGGETQYF; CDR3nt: TGTGCCAGTAGTATTCTAGCGGGGGGCGGGGAGACCCAGTACTTC
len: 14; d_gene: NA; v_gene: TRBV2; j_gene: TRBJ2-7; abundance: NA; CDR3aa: CASSHPGGSYEQYF; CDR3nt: TGTGCCAGCAGCCATCCCGGGGGTTCCTACGAGCAGTACTTC
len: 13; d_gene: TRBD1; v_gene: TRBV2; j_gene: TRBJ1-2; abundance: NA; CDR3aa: CASSWTGGEGYTF; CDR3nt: TGTGCCAGCAGTTGGACAGGGGGGGAAGGCTACACCTTC
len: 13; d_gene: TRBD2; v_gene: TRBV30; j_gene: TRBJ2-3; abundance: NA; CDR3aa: CAWKVGGGGTQYF; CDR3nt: TGTGCCTGGAAAGTCGGCGGGGGGGGGACGCAGTATTTT
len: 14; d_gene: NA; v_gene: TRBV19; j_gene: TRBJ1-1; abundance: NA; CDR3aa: CASSISPPNTEAFF; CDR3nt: TGTGCCAGTAGTATCTCCCCCCCGAACACTGAAGCTTTCTTT
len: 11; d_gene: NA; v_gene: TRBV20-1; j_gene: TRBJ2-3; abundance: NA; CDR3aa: CSAQNTDTQYF; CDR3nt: TGCAGTGCGCAGAACACAGATACGCAGTATTTT
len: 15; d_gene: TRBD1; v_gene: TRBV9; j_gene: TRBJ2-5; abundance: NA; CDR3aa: CASSVEDRARETQYF; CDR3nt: TGTGCCAGCAGCGTAGAGGACAGGGCGCGGGAGACCCAGTACTTC
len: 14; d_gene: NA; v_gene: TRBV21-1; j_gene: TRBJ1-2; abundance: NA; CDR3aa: CASSKTEVLNGYTF; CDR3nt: TGTGCCAGCAGCAAAACCGAGGTCCTGAATGGCTACACCTTC
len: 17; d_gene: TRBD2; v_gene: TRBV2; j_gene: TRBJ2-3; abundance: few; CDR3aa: CASSALPGGGGTDTQYF; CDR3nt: TGTGCCAGCAGTGCTCTACCGGGCGGGGGGGGCACAGATACGCAGTATTTT
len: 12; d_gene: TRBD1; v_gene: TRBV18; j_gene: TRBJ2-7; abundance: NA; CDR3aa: CASSPTGAEQYF; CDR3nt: TGTGCCAGCTCACCTACAGGGGCCGAGCAGTACTTC
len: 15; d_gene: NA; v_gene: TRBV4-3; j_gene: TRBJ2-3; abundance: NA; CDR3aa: CASSQDTGSTDTQYF; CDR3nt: TGCGCCAGCAGCCAAGATACAGGGAGCACAGATACGCAGTATTTT
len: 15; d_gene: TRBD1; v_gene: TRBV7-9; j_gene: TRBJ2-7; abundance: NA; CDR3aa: CASSLWGQGEYEQYF; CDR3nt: TGTGCCAGCAGCTTGTGGGGACAGGGAGAATACGAGCAGTACTTC
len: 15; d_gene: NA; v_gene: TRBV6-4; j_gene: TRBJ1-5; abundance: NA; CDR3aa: CASREDSYSNQPQHF; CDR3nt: TGTGCCAGCAGGGAGGACAGCTATAGCAATCAGCCCCAGCATTTT
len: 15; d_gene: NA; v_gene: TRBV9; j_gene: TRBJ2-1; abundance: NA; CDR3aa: CASSAYAPGYNEQFF; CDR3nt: TGTGCCAGCAGCGCTTATGCTCCGGGGTACAATGAGCAGTTCTTC
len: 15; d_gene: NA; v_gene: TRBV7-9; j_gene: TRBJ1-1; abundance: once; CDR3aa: CASSLEGGFPGEAFF; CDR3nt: TGTGCCAGCAGCTTAGAGGGCGGGTTCCCTGGTGAAGCTTTCTTT
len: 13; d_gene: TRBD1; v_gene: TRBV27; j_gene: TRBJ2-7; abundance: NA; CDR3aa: CASSGTASYEQYF; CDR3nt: TGTGCCAGCTCCGGGACAGCGTCCTACGAGCAGTACTTC